This T cell receptor beta chain originates from a study of blood T cell repertoires in COVID-19. Study background: Material from acute and convalescent COVID-19 was sourced from the United States, Italy and Spain. Sample material is recorded as cDNA or gDNA derived from T cells, B-cell-depleted T cells, or PBMCs.

As originally analysed: For nucleated cells, counts were estimated from reference gene primer amplification. Assay: immunoSEQ multiplex PCR; the TCRdb copy retains only in-frame clones and omits some. V, J and clone size were drawn from that table, and D and trimming were deduced from the DNA. The data show roughly 250,000 clones, with about 76% seen just once and 2.5% to 3% held by the top ten. Germline loops: CDR1 SEHNR, CDR2 FQNEAQ (reference sequence). This CDR3 is built from 15 residues. V lost 4 bases and J lost 3; bases outside the gene matches: 3. The genes are TRBV7-9 and TRBJ2-7, with 13 nucleotides matching TRBD2. The clonotype originates from a woman aged 60-75 years with active or convalescent COVID-19. The sequenced sample was peripheral blood. The CDR3 here is CASSWTSGRLYEQYF. The CDR3 DNA is TGTGCCAGCAGCTGGACTAGCGGGAGACTCTACGAGCAGTACTTC.